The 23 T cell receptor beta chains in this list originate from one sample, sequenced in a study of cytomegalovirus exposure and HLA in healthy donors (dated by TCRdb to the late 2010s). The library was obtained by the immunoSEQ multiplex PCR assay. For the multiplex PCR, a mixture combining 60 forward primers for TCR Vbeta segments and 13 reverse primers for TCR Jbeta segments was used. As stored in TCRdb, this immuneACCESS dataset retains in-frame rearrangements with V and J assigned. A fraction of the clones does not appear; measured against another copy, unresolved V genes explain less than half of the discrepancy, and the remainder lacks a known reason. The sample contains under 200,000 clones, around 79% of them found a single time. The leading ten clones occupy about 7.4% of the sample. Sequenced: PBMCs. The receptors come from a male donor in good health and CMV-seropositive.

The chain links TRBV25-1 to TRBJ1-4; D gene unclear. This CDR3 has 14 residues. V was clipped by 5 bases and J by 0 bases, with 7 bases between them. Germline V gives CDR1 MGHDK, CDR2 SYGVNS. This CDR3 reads CASSHGATNEKLFF. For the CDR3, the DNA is TGTGCCAGCAGTCACGGTGCAACTAATGAAAAACTGTTTTTT.

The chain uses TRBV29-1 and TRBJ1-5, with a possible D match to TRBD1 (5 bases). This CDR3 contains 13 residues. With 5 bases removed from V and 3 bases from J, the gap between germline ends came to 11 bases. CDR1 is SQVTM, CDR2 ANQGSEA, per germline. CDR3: CSVTQGINQPQHF. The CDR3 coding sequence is TGCAGCGTTACGCAGGGAATCAATCAGCCCCAGCATTTT.

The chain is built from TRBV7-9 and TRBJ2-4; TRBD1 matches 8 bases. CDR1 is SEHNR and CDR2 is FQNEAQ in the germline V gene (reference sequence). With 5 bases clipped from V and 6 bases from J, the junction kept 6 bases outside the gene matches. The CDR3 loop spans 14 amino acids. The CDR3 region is CASSQGQGRNIQYF. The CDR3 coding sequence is TGTGCCAGCAGCCAAGGACAGGGCCGAAACATTCAGTACTTC. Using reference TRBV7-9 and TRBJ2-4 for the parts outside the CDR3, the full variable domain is DTGVSQNPRHKITKRGQNVTFRCDPISEHNRLYWYRQTLGQGPEFLTYFQNEAQLEKSRLLSDRFSAERPKGSFSTLEIQRTEQGDSAMYLCASSQGQGRNIQYFGAGTRLSVL.

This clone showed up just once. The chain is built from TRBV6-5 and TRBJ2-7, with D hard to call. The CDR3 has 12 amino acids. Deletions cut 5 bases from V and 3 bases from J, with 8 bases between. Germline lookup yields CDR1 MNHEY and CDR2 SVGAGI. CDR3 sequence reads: CASSGRNYEQYF. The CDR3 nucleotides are TGTGCCAGCAGTGGGCGCAACTACGAGCAGTACTTC.

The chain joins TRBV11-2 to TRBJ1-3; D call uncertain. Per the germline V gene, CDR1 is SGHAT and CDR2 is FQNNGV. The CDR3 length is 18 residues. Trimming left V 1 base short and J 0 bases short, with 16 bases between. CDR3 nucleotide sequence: TGTGCCAGCAGCTTAGTGGGAGATTGGGAACGCTCTGGAAACACCATATATTTT. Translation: CASSLVGDWERSGNTIYF.

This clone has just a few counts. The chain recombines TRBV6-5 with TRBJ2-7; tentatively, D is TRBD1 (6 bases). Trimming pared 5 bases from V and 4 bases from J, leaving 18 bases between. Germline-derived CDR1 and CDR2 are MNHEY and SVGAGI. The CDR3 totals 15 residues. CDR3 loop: CASSPRAARGYEQYF. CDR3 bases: TGTGCCAGCAGTCCACGGGCCGCGAGGGGGTACGAGCAGTACTTC.

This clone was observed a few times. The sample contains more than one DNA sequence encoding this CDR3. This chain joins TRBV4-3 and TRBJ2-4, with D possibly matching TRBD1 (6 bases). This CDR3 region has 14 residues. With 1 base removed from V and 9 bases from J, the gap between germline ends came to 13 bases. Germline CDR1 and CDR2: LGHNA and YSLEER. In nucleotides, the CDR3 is TGCGCCAGCAGCCAAGCGGGCCAGGGGAGCATTCAGTACTTC. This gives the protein CASSQAGQGSIQYF.

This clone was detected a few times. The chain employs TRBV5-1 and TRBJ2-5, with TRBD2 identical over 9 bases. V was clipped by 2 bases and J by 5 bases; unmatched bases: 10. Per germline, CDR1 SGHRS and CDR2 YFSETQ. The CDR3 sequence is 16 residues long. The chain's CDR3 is CASSFGAGGFSETQYF. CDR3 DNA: TGCGCCAGCAGCTTTGGTGCGGGGGGGTTTAGCGAGACCCAGTACTTC.

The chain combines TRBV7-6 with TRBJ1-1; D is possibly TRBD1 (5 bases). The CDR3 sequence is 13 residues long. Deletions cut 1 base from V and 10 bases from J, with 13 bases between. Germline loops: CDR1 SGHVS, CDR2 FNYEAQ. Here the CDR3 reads CASSLDAGLGAFF. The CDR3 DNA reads TGTGCCAGCAGCTTAGATGCAGGGCTCGGAGCTTTCTTT.

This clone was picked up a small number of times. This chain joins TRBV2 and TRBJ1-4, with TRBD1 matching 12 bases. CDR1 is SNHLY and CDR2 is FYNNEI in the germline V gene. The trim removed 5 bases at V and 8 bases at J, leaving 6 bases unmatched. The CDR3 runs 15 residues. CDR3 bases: TGTGCCAGCAGTCTCTCCGGGACAGGGGGCGAAAAACTGTTTTTT. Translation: CASSLSGTGGEKLFF.

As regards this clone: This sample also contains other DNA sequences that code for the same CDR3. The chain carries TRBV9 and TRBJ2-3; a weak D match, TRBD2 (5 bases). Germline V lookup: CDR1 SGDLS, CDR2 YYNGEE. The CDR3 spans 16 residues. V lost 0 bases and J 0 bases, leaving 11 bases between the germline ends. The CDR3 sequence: CASSVGTSPSTDTQYF. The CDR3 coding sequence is TGTGCCAGCAGCGTAGGAACTAGTCCTAGCACAGATACGCAGTATTTT. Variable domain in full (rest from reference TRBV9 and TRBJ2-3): DSGVTQTPKHLITATGQRVTLRCSPRSGDLSVYWYQQSLDQGLQFLIQYYNGEERAKGNILERFSAQQFPDLHSELNLSSLELGDSALYFCASSVGTSPSTDTQYFGPGTRLTVL.

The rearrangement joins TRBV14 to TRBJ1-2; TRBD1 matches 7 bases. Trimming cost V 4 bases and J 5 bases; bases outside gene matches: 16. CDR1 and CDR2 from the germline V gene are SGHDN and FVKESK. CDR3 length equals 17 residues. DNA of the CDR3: TGTGCCAGCAGCCCCGGTGCCCGACAGGGATTCTTGTATGGCTACACCTTC. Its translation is CASSPGARQGFLYGYTF.

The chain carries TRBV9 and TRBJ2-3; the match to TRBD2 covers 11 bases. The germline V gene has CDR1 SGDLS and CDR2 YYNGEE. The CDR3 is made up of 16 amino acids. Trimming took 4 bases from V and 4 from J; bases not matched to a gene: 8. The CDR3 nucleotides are TGTGCCAGCAGCATGTTAGCGGGGGGGCCCGCAGATACGCAGTATTTT. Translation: CASSMLAGGPADTQYF.

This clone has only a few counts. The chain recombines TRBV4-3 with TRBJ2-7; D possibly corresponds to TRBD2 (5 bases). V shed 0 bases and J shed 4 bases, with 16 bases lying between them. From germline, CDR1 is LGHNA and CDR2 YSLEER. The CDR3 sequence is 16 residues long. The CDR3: CASSQDRELPLYEQYF. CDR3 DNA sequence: TGCGCCAGCAGCCAAGATCGGGAACTACCCCTTTACGAGCAGTACTTC.

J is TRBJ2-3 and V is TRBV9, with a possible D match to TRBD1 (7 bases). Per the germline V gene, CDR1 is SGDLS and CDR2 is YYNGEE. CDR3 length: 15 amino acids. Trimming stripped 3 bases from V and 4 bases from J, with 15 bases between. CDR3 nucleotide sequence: TGTGCCAGCAGCGCCTCAGGAGGGGGCTCAGATACGCAGTATTTT. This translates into CASSASGGGSDTQYF. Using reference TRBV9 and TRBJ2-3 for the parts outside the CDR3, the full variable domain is DSGVTQTPKHLITATGQRVTLRCSPRSGDLSVYWYQQSLDQGLQFLIQYYNGEERAKGNILERFSAQQFPDLHSELNLSSLELGDSALYFCASSASGGGSDTQYFGPGTRLTVL.

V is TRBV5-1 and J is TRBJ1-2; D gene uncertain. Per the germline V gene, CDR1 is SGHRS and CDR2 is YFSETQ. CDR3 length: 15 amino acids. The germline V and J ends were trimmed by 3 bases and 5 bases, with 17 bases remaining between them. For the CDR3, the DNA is TGCGCCAGCAGCTCCTATAGTATCGGACTATATGGCTACACCTTC. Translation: CASSSYSIGLYGYTF.

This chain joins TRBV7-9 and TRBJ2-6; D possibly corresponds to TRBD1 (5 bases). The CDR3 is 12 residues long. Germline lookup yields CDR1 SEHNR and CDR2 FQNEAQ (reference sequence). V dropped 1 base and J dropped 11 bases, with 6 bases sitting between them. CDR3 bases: TGTGCCAGCAGCTTAGTAGGGGACGTCCTGACTTTC. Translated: CASSLVGDVLTF.

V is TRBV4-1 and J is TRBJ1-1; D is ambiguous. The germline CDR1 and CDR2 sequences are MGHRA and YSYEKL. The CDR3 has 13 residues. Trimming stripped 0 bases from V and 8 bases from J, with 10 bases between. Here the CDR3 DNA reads TGCGCCAGCAGCCAAGAAGCGGGCGGGGAAGCTTTCTTT. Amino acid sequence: CASSQEAGGEAFF.

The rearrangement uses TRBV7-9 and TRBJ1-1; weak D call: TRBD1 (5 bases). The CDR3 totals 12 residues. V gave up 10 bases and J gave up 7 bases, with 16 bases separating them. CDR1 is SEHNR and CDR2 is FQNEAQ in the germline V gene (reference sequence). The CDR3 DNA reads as TGTGCCACTTGGGGGGGGGTTGGTGAAGCTTTCTTT. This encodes CATWGGVGEAFF.

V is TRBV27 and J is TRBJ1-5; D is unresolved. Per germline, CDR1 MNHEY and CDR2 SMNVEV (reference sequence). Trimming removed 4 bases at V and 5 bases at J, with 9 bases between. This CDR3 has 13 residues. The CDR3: CASSSFFYQPQHF. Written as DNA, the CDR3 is TGTGCCAGCAGTTCCTTTTTTTATCAGCCCCAGCATTTT.

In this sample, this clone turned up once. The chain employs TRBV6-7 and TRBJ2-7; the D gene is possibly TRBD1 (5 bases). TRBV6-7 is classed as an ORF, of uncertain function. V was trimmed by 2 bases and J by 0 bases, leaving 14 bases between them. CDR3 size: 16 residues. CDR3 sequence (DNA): TGTGCCAGCAGTTACACCGCCAGGGCGCCCTCCTACGAGCAGTACTTC. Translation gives CASSYTARAPSYEQYF.

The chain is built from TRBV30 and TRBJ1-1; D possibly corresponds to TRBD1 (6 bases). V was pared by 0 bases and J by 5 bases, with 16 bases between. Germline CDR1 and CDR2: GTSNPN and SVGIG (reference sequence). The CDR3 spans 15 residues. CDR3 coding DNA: TGTGCCTGGAGTGTACTGGGCAGGGGTGGAACTGAAGCTTTCTTT. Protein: CAWSVLGRGGTEAFF.

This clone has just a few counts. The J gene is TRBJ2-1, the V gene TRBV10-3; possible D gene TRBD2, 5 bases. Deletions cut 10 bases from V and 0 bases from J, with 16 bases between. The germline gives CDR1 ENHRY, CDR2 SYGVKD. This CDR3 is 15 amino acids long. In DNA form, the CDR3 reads TGTGCCACCCAACTAGGCCCAAACTCCTACAATGAGCAGTTCTTC. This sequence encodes CATQLGPNSYNEQFF.